This record concerns one TCR beta chain sequence. This sample was included in a study of blood T cell repertoires in COVID-19. For the study at large: Acute-phase and convalescent COVID-19 samples originated in the United States, Italy and Spain. T cells, B-cell-depleted T cells, or PBMCs supplied cDNA or gDNA.

In the source study's methods: Counts of nucleated cells, estimated from reference gene primer amplification, were obtained. TCRdb keeps only in-frame clones here, not all; method: immunoSEQ multiplex PCR. The DNA was the basis for D and trimming; V, J and clone size are from that table. This table holds 75,000 to 90,000 clones, approximately 89% found once. Sequencing was done on a sample of peripheral blood. This receptor was obtained from a man older than 75 with acute or convalescent COVID-19.

The CDR3 nucleotides are TGTGCCTGGAGGTATCTCAATGAGCAGTTCTTC. Protein product: CAWRYLNEQFF. J is TRBJ2-1 and V is TRBV30, with no clear D. This CDR3 is built from 11 residues. The germline V and J ends were trimmed by 3 bases and 6 bases, with 6 bases remaining between them. CDR1 and CDR2 from the germline V gene are GTSNPN and SVGIG (reference sequence).